The 30 T cell receptor beta chains below were found in one sample sequenced in a study of control samples from healthy donors and cancer patients. Measured with immunoSEQ multiplex PCR; TCRdb has only the in-frame clones, and not every one. Among around 200,000 clones listed, 85% to 95% were seen once. Source material: blood. These receptors all come from a man aged 45-60 years in good health.

The gene calls are TRBV7-9 and TRBJ1-6; D is unresolved. Trimming stripped 5 bases from V and 0 bases from J, with 8 bases between. CDR3 length: 15 residues. Germline loops: CDR1 SEHNR, CDR2 FQNEAQ (reference sequence). The CDR3 DNA is TGTGCCAGCAGCCCAGTTTCCTCCTATAATTCACCCCTCCACTTT. Amino acids: CASSPVSSYNSPLHF.

The V call is TRBV7-9, the J call TRBJ2-1; D might be TRBD2 (5 bases). Germline CDR1 and CDR2: SEHNR and FQNEAQ (reference sequence). The V end lost 0 bases, the J end lost 0 bases, and 15 bases lay between the germline ends. The CDR3 runs 18 residues. The DNA of the CDR3 is TGTGCCAGCAGCTTAGCTGTTGCGGGCGCCAGCTCCTACAATGAGCAGTTCTTC. Protein: CASSLAVAGASSYNEQFF.

The rearrangement links TRBV10-3 to TRBJ2-5, with a weak D call TRBD1 (6 bases). The CDR3 is made up of 12 amino acids. V gave up 10 bases and J gave up 5 bases, with 14 bases separating them. Germline CDR1 is ENHRY and CDR2 is SYGVKD. The CDR3 region is CATQGGRETQYF. In DNA, the CDR3 is TGTGCCACACAAGGGGGTCGGGAGACCCAGTACTTC.

The chain carries TRBV21-1 and TRBJ2-7; no DNA check was done on the table's D call, TRBD2. TRBV21-1 is designated a pseudogene. The CDR3 runs 21 residues. This chain's CDR3 is CASSKKSPLAGELHFTYEQYF. For the CDR3, the DNA is TGTGCCAGCAGCAAAAAATCCCCACTAGCGGGGGAGCTTCATTTTACCTACGAGCAGTACTTC.

This sequence joins TRBV28 and TRBJ1-2, with 7 bases matching TRBD1. The ends lost 5 bases at V and 2 bases at J; junction bases unmatched: 8. Looked up from germline, CDR1 is MDHEN and CDR2 is SYDVKM. The CDR3 sequence is 15 residues long. CDR3 amino acids: CASSPGLTGNYGYTF. The CDR3 DNA reads as TGTGCCAGCAGTCCAGGCTTGACAGGGAACTATGGCTACACCTTC.

This sequence joins TRBV6-6 and TRBJ1-2; unclear D gene. CDR1 MNHNY and CDR2 SVGAGI come from the germline V gene (reference sequence). The V gene lost 7 bases and the J gene lost 6 bases, with 21 bases spanning the gap. The CDR3 consists of 15 residues. The chain's CDR3 is CASNNPIEGMHGYTF. The CDR3 coding sequence is TGTGCCAGCAACAACCCTATTGAGGGTATGCATGGCTACACCTTC.

The gene calls are TRBV5-4 and TRBJ2-3; 7 nucleotides agree with TRBD2. This CDR3 contains 16 residues. CDR1 is SGHNT and CDR2 is YYREEE in the germline V gene (reference sequence). The V and J ends lost 4 bases and 5 bases, in that order; junction bases with no gene match: 13. The CDR3 sequence: CASSPVGRGRGDTQYF. CDR3 bases: TGTGCCAGCAGCCCGGTGGGGAGGGGACGGGGAGATACGCAGTATTTT.

This clone has just one count. The chain is built from TRBV2 and TRBJ1-1; 10 nucleotides agree with TRBD1. CDR3 length equals 13 residues. The V and J ends lost 5 bases and 7 bases, in that order; junction bases with no gene match: 4. Germline V gene lookup returns CDR1 SNHLY and CDR2 FYNNEI. The CDR3 DNA reads TGTGCCAGCAGTTTTGGACAGGGGGTTGAAGCTTTCTTT. As protein: CASSFGQGVEAFF.

In regard to this clone: The sample holds other DNA sequences that translate to the same CDR3. The chain carries TRBV5-1 and TRBJ2-1; perhaps TRBD1 as D (5 bases). V dropped 0 bases and J dropped 7 bases, with 8 bases sitting between them. Germline-derived CDR1 and CDR2 are SGHRS and YFSETQ. The CDR3 contains 13 residues. CDR3 nucleotide sequence: TGCGCCAGCAGCTTGGAGGGGCGGAATGAGCAGTTCTTC. Protein: CASSLEGRNEQFF.

The chain is built from TRBV29-1 and TRBJ1-2; TRBD1 might be the D (5 bases). Trimming took off 6 bases at V and 4 bases at J, with 12 bases between the two ends. Germline lookup yields CDR1 SQVTM and CDR2 ANQGSEA. This CDR3 has 12 residues. The CDR3 DNA reads TGCAGCGTGCGGCGGGGACTCTATGGCTACACCTTC. Translating gives CSVRRGLYGYTF. The whole variable domain, remainder taken from reference TRBV29-1 and TRBJ1-2, is SAVISQKPSRDICQRGTSLTIQCQVDSQVTMMFWYRQQPGQSLTLIATANQGSEATYESGFVIDKFPISRPNLTFSTLTVSNMSPEDSSIYLCSVRRGLYGYTFGSGTRLTVV.

The chain recombines TRBV7-9 with TRBJ2-3, with 9 bases fitting TRBD2. The CDR3 is made up of 14 amino acids. V dropped 6 bases and J dropped 0; count of bases not matched to a gene: 1. Per the germline V gene, CDR1 is SEHNR and CDR2 is FQNEAQ (reference sequence). The CDR3 here is CASRAGGSTDTQYF. CDR3 in DNA: TGTGCCAGCAGAGCGGGGGGAAGCACAGATACGCAGTATTTT.

The V gene is TRBV7-2, the J gene TRBJ1-1; TRBD1 matches at 11 bases. Germline values: CDR1 SGHTA, CDR2 FQGNSA. Losses at the gene ends were 3 bases for V and 3 bases for J; bases not matched to a gene: 3. CDR3 length: 15 residues. The CDR3 sequence: CASSFVGQGDTEAFF. The CDR3 DNA reads as TGTGCCAGCAGCTTCGTGGGACAGGGGGACACTGAAGCTTTCTTT.

This clone was detected only once. The chain is built from TRBV28 and TRBJ2-5; D call uncertain. The V end lost 5 bases, the J end lost 4 bases, and 5 bases lay between the germline ends. Germline V gene sequence: CDR1 MDHEN, CDR2 SYDVKM. This CDR3 spans 11 amino acids. In DNA form, the CDR3 reads TGTGCCAGCAGTGCCCGAGAGACCCAGTACTTC. As protein: CASSARETQYF.

The gene calls are TRBV9 and TRBJ1-2, with a possible D match to TRBD1 (6 bases). Germline CDR1 reads SGDLS; CDR2 reads YYNGEE. The CDR3 runs 17 residues. V gave up 3 bases and J gave up 1 base, with 19 bases separating them. The CDR3 DNA is TGTGCCAGCAGCGCCACCGGACAGCCTGTACTTAACTATGGCTACACCTTC. It is translated as CASSATGQPVLNYGYTF.

V gene TRBV15 combines with J gene TRBJ2-4; D unclear. The V end was cut by 1 base, the J end by 0 bases, with 7 bases between. Germline assignment: CDR1 LNHNV and CDR2 YYDKDF (reference sequence). This CDR3 has 15 residues. The CDR3 DNA reads TGTGCCACCAGCAGAGTGGAAAAAGCCAAAAACATTCAGTACTTC. Amino acids: CATSRVEKAKNIQYF.

This clone was detected only once. The genes are TRBV5-1 and TRBJ1-2; D gene uncertain. The CDR3 sequence is 15 residues long. Germline assignment: CDR1 SGHRS and CDR2 YFSETQ. With 0 bases removed from V and 6 bases from J, the gap between germline ends came to 15 bases. The CDR3, as DNA: TGCGCCAGCAGCTTGGCCTTTCAGGCAATCCATGGCTACACCTTC. Amino acids: CASSLAFQAIHGYTF.

The V call is TRBV28, the J call TRBJ1-5; tentative D call: TRBD1 (5 bases). The CDR3 totals 15 residues. Looked up from germline, CDR1 is MDHEN and CDR2 is SYDVKM. V gave up 7 bases and J gave up 1 base, with 14 bases separating them. The CDR3 region is CASISGGVSNQPQHF. CDR3 bases: TGTGCCAGCATTTCCGGGGGGGTGAGCAATCAGCCCCAGCATTTT.

As for this clone: Other DNA sequences in this specimen translate into the identical CDR3. The CDR3 here is CASSVRDLGQPQHF. CDR3 nucleotide sequence: TGTGCCAGTAGTGTCCGGGACTTGGGTCAGCCCCAGCATTTT. The V gene is TRBV19, the J gene TRBJ1-5, with a weak D call TRBD1 (5 bases). V was clipped by 5 bases and J by 6 bases, with 14 bases between them. CDR3 length: 14 amino acids. Germline V lookup: CDR1 LNHDA, CDR2 SQIVND (reference sequence).

The rearrangement uses TRBV18 and TRBJ1-5; perhaps TRBD1 as D (6 bases). V was shortened by 6 bases and J by 1 base, with 16 bases between the two germline ends. The CDR3 is made up of 16 amino acids. Per germline, CDR1 KGHSH and CDR2 LQKENI. The chain's CDR3 is CASSFQGTGSNQPQHF. CDR3 nucleotides: TGTGCCAGCTCTTTCCAGGGGACGGGAAGCAATCAGCCCCAGCATTTT.

This chain uses TRBV30 with TRBJ1-1, with no clear D. The V end lost 0 bases, the J end lost 1 base, and 6 bases lay between the germline ends. Germline-derived CDR1 and CDR2 are GTSNPN and SVGIG (reference sequence). This CDR3 is 13 amino acids long. The CDR3 spells CAWSVEGNTEAFF. In nucleotides, the CDR3 is TGTGCCTGGAGTGTGGAGGGGAACACTGAAGCTTTCTTT.

This chain uses TRBV28 with TRBJ1-2, with 7 bases that match TRBD1. The CDR3 covers 14 residues. The junction had 14 bases not matched to a gene; V was cut back by 4 bases and J by 12 bases. Germline assignment: CDR1 MDHEN and CDR2 SYDVKM. In nucleotides, the CDR3 is TGTGCCAGCAGTTCACCGGGACAGTATGAGGTTGACACCTTC. Protein product: CASSSPGQYEVDTF.

This clone was counted once. The V call is TRBV3-1 (or the pseudogene TRBV3-2), the J call TRBJ2-7; the D gene is possibly TRBD1 (5 bases). V was clipped by 3 bases and J by 6 bases, with 12 bases between them. The CDR3 has 13 amino acids. The germline V gene encodes CDR1 LGHDT and CDR2 YNNKEL (reference sequence). The CDR3 sequence is CASSQGRTIEQYF. CDR3 coding DNA: TGTGCCAGCAGCCAGGGAAGGACAATCGAGCAGTACTTC.

CDR3 DNA sequence: TGTGCCAGCAGTTACTCGACACCAACTAATGAAAAACTGTTTTTT. As protein: CASSYSTPTNEKLFF. The chain combines TRBV6-5 with TRBJ1-4; the D is unclear. CDR3 length: 15 amino acids. CDR1 and CDR2 from the germline V gene are MNHEY and SVGAGI. The V end lost 0 bases, the J end lost 0 bases, and 5 bases lay between the germline ends.

This clone was seen only once. The rearrangement uses TRBV7-2 and TRBJ2-7; 10 bases match TRBD1. V lost 3 bases and J lost 2; bases outside the gene matches: 4. The germline V gene encodes CDR1 SGHTA and CDR2 FQGNSA. CDR3 size: 15 residues. The CDR3 coding sequence is TGTGCCAGCAGCTTCGGGACAGGGGAGACCTACGAGCAGTACGTC. Protein: CASSFGTGETYEQYV.

This chain joins TRBV27 and TRBJ2-1; TRBD1 aligns across 10 bases. This CDR3 comprises 16 residues. Per germline, CDR1 MNHEY and CDR2 SMNVEV (reference sequence). With 5 bases clipped from V and 3 bases from J, the junction kept 7 bases outside the gene matches. DNA for the CDR3: TGTGCCAGCAGTGGGGGACAGGGGCGTAACTACAATGAGCAGTTCTTC. Protein sequence: CASSGGQGRNYNEQFF.

The chain links TRBV28 to TRBJ1-5, with D possibly matching TRBD1 (5 bases). The CDR3 sequence is 18 residues long. CDR1 is MDHEN, CDR2 SYDVKM, per germline. V was clipped by 3 bases and J by 2 bases, with 20 bases between them. CDR3 in amino acids: CASSFLLGGVGGNQPQHF. The CDR3 DNA reads TGTGCCAGCAGTTTTCTCCTAGGAGGGGTCGGGGGCAATCAGCCCCAGCATTTT.

The chain recombines TRBV3-1 (or the pseudogene TRBV3-2) with TRBJ1-1; TRBD1 matches 7 bases. Trimming cost V 1 base and J 1 base; bases outside gene matches: 0. The CDR3 loop spans 14 amino acids. Germline V CDR1 and CDR2: LGHDT, YNNKEL (reference sequence). CDR3 bases: TGTGCCAGCAGCCAAGGACAGGGGAACACTGAAGCTTTCTTT. It codes for CASSQGQGNTEAFF.

This sequence joins TRBV5-6 and TRBJ1-1; the match to TRBD1 covers 7 bases. The CDR3 sequence is 14 residues long. Germline loops: CDR1 SGHDT, CDR2 YYEEEE. V gave up 6 bases and J gave up 2 bases; unmatched junction bases: 7. In nucleotides, the CDR3 is TGTGCCAGCAATCAGGGGGGACAAAACACTGAAGCTTTCTTT. It codes for CASNQGGQNTEAFF.

The chain couples TRBV19 to TRBJ1-2; D unclear. Trimming pared 2 bases from V and 0 bases from J, leaving 13 bases between. Germline CDR1 and CDR2: LNHDA and SQIVND (reference sequence). This CDR3 spans 16 amino acids. The CDR3 coding sequence is TGTGCCAGTAGTATATCCAAATTCTCCGCTAACTATGGCTACACCTTC. Translation: CASSISKFSANYGYTF. Drawing the rest from reference TRBV19 and TRBJ1-2, the complete variable domain is DGGITQSPKYLFRKEGQNVTLSCEQNLNHDAMYWYRQDPGQGLRLIYYSQIVNDFQKGDIAEGYSVSREKKESFPLTVTSAQKNPTAFYLCASSISKFSANYGYTFGSGTRLTVV.

For this clone: The sample carries other DNA sequences with the same CDR3. The chain is built from TRBV5-6 and TRBJ1-3, with D unclear. Germline CDR1 reads SGHDT; CDR2 reads YYEEEE. The CDR3 length is 14 residues. Trimming removed 2 bases from V and 0 bases from J, with 6 bases in between. CDR3 sequence: CASSFGYSGNTIYF. CDR3 in DNA: TGTGCCAGCAGCTTCGGGTACTCTGGAAACACCATATATTTT. The full variable domain, with the rest looked up from reference TRBV5-6 and TRBJ1-3, is DAGVTQSPTHLIKTRGQQVTLRCSPKSGHDTVSWYQQALGQGPQFIFQYYEEEERQRGNFPDRFSGHQFPNYSSELNVNALLLGDSALYLCASSFGYSGNTIYFGEGSWLTVV.